This T cell receptor (beta chain) appears in the sequencing data of a study of T cells after posttransplantation cyclophosphamide. V was clipped by 6 bases and J by 3 bases, with 14 bases between them. The CDR3 has 15 residues. Germline CDR1 and CDR2: SGHVS and FQNEAQ. Generated by immunoSEQ multiplex PCR, the TCRdb table keeps only in-frame clones and is missing some. The sample gives approximately 39,000 clones, none seen only once, and the top ten clones hold roughly 1.1%. The source is a girl aged 10 to 17 in good health, CMV-negative, and a related stem cell transplant donor. What was sequenced was PBMCs. The chain has TRBV7-8 and TRBJ1-4; D remains ambiguous. The CDR3 sequence is CASSSSVLPNEKLFF. The CDR3 DNA reads as TGTGCCAGCAGTTCGTCGGTTTTACCTAATGAAAAACTGTTTTTT.